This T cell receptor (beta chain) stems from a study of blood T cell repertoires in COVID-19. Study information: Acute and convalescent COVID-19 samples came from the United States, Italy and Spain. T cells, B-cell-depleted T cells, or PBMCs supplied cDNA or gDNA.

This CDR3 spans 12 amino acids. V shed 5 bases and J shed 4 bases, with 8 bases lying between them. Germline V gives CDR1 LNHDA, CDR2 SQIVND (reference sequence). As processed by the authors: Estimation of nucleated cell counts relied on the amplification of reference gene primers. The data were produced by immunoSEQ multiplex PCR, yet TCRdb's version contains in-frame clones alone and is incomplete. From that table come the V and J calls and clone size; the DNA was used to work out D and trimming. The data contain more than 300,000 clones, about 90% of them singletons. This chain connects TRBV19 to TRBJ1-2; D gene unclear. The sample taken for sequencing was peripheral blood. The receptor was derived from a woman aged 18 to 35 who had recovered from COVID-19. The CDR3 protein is CASSPSSYGYTF. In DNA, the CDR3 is TGTGCCAGTAGTCCTTCTAGCTATGGCTACACCTTC.